These 2 T cell receptor beta chains were sequenced from one sample in a study of post-analysis software for immune sequencing data. Study-wide results and caveats: The study found TRBV5-6, TRBV5-1 and TRBV20-1 among 5 or 6 TRBV segments more frequent in patients than controls.

Unique molecular identifiers were carried by the TCR beta cDNA libraries. TCRdb reanalysed the PCR reads using MiXCR and keeps one entry per CDR3 protein. The sample holds around 770,000 distinct CDR3 sequences, roughly 50% seen once. No antigen is known for these receptors. The sequencing input was blood. These receptor sequences come from a girl aged 5 to 17 with multiple sclerosis.

This clonotype was observed a few times. This chain uses TRBV12-3 or TRBV12-4 with TRBJ2-5; perhaps TRBD1 as D (8 bases). V was clipped by 6 bases and J by 5 bases, with 16 bases between them. The CDR3 spans 14 residues. The DNA for the CDR3 is TGTGCCAGCAGCTTCGGACAGGGAGGGGAGACCCAGTACTTC. Its protein product is CASSFGQGGETQYF.

The chain employs TRBV20-1 and TRBJ2-6, with TRBD1 identical over 7 bases. Germline V CDR1 and CDR2: DFQATT, SNEGSKA (reference sequence). V lost 2 bases and J lost 2; bases outside the gene matches: 9. The CDR3 runs to 17 residues. DNA for the CDR3: TGCAGTGCTAGACTACGACAGGGAATAGCTGGGGCCAACGTCCTGACTTTC. This translates into CSARLRQGIAGANVLTF.